One sample yielded the 10 T cell receptor beta chains listed below, sequenced in a study of CD8 T cells in ankylosing spondylitis. MiXCR, applied by TCRdb to the 5' RACE reads, yields one record per CDR3 protein. The data hold roughly 240,000 distinct CDR3 sequences, with 8.2% observed a single time. Sequenced material: blood, either unsorted or a sorted T cell fraction (not recorded which). These receptor sequences come from a female donor with ankylosing spondylitis or in good health (not recorded which).

This clonotype was picked up many times. J is TRBJ2-2 and V is TRBV5-5, with 8 nucleotides matching TRBD1. The CDR3 spans 15 residues. CDR1 is SGHKS and CDR2 is YYEKEE in the germline V gene (reference sequence). Trimming at V came to 4 bases and at J to 3 bases, leaving 5 bases not matched to a gene. CDR3 sequence (DNA): TGTGCCAGCAGCAAGGACAGGGTAGACACCGGGGAGCTGTTTTTT. Its protein product is CASSKDRVDTGELFF.

This clonotype was detected many times. V usage is TRBV5-1 and J usage is TRBJ1-1, with D possibly matching TRBD1 (6 bases). CDR3 length: 14 amino acids. Germline V CDR1 and CDR2: SGHRS, YFSETQ. The V end was cut by 0 bases, the J end by 5 bases, with 11 bases between. The CDR3: CASSLGDRKTEAFF. As DNA, the CDR3 is TGCGCCAGCAGCTTGGGAGACAGGAAGACTGAAGCTTTCTTT.

This chain connects TRBV5-1 to TRBJ2-2; 10 bases are a match to TRBD2. Germline assignment: CDR1 SGHRS and CDR2 YFSETQ. J was trimmed by 2 bases and V by 4 bases; bases with no gene match: 8. This CDR3 region has 17 residues. Here the CDR3 reads CASSPMSGRANTGELFF. The CDR3 bases are TGCGCCAGCAGCCCGATGAGCGGGAGGGCAAACACCGGGGAGCTGTTTTTT.

The rearrangement uses TRBV20-1 and TRBJ2-1, with 9 bases fitting TRBD2. V was clipped by 4 bases and J by 3 bases; unmatched bases: 7. Germline V lookup: CDR1 DFQATT, CDR2 SNEGSKA (reference sequence). CDR3 length: 15 residues. This CDR3 reads CSANMVTSGYNEQFF. DNA of the CDR3: TGCAGTGCTAACATGGTGACTAGCGGCTACAATGAGCAGTTCTTC.

The sample holds many counts of this clonotype. V usage is TRBV7-2 and J usage is TRBJ2-1; the D gene could be TRBD1 or TRBD2 (5 bases each). The CDR3 is 13 residues long. CDR1 and CDR2 from the germline V gene are SGHTA and FQGNSA. Trimming removed 8 bases at V and 4 bases at J, with 12 bases between. CDR3 DNA: TGTGCCAGCTCGGGACGGACATACAATGAGCAGTTCTTC. It is translated as CASSGRTYNEQFF.

The table lists this clonotype with many counts. J is TRBJ2-1 and V is TRBV29-1; D call uncertain. CDR3 length: 8 residues. The V and J ends lost 3 bases and 10 bases respectively, with 1 base between them. Germline V gene sequence: CDR1 SQVTM, CDR2 ANQGSEA. CDR3 bases: TGCAGCGTTGACGAGCAGTTCTTC. It codes for CSVDEQFF.

The chain joins TRBV7-9 to TRBJ2-4; D is tentatively TRBD1 or TRBD2 (5 bases each). CDR3 length: 13 amino acids. Germline V gene lookup returns CDR1 SEHNR and CDR2 FQNEAQ (reference sequence). Trimming cost V 2 bases and J 9 bases, with 11 bases left between them. CDR3 protein: CASSLFGTAIQYF. CDR3 coding DNA: TGTGCCAGCAGCTTATTTGGGACGGCCATTCAGTACTTC.

This clonotype was observed at least ten times. The gene calls are TRBV20-1 and TRBJ2-3; TRBD2 aligns across 10 bases. CDR3 length: 14 amino acids. V was clipped by 6 bases and J by 5 bases; unmatched bases: 8. Germline V lookup: CDR1 DFQATT, CDR2 SNEGSKA (reference sequence). CDR3 DNA: TGCAGTGCCCTACTAGCGGGAAGCGGAGATACGCAGTATTTT. As protein: CSALLAGSGDTQYF.

A few counts support this clonotype. The chain recombines TRBV7-9 with TRBJ2-1; tentative D call: TRBD1 (6 bases). Trimming left V 1 base short and J 3 bases short, with 16 bases between. This CDR3 spans 17 amino acids. CDR1 and CDR2 from the germline V gene are SEHNR and FQNEAQ (reference sequence). CDR3 in DNA: TGTGCCAGCAGCTTAGGAGGGGGAACGGGGATCTACAATGAGCAGTTCTTC. Translating gives CASSLGGGTGIYNEQFF.

The genes are TRBV27 and TRBJ2-2; D might be TRBD1 or TRBD2, each matching 6 bases. This CDR3 is 18 amino acids long. Germline values: CDR1 MNHEY, CDR2 SMNVEV (reference sequence). V was pared by 2 bases and J by 1 base, with 17 bases between. The CDR3 bases are TGTGCCAGCAGTTTAAGGGGGTGGAGGGCGGGGAACACCGGGGAGCTGTTTTTT. This codes for CASSLRGWRAGNTGELFF.